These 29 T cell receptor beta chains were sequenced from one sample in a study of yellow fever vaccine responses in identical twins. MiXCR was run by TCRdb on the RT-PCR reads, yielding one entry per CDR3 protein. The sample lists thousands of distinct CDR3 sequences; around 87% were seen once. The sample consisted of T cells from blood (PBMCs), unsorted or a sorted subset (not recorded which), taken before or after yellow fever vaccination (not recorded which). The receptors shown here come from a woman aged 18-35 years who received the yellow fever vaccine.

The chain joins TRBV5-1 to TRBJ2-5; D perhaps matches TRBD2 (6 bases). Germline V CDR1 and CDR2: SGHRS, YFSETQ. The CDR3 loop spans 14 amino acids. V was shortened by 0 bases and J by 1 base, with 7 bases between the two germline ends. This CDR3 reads CASSLVGGQETQYF. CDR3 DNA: TGCGCCAGCAGCTTGGTGGGGGGCCAAGAGACCCAGTACTTC.

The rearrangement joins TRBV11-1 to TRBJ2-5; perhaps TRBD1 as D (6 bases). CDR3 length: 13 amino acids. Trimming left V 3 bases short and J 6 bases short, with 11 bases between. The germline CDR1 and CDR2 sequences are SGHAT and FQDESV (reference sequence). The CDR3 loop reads CASSFGTGKTQYF. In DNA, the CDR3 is TGTGCCAGCAGCTTTGGTACAGGGAAGACCCAGTACTTC.

CDR3 region: CASSLTNTGELFF. The CDR3 nucleotides are TGTGCCAGCAGCCTCACGAACACCGGGGAGCTGTTTTTT. V usage is TRBV7-9 and J usage is TRBJ2-2; D not resolved. The germline V gene encodes CDR1 SEHNR and CDR2 FQNEAQ (reference sequence). CDR3 length: 13 amino acids. Trimming removed 5 bases from V and 0 bases from J, with 4 bases in between.

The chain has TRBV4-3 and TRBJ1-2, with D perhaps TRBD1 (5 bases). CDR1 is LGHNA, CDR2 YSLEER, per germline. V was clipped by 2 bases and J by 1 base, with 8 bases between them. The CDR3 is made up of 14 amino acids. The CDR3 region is CASSQKGLNYGYTF. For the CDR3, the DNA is TGCGCCAGCAGCCAAAAGGGGCTTAACTATGGCTACACCTTC.

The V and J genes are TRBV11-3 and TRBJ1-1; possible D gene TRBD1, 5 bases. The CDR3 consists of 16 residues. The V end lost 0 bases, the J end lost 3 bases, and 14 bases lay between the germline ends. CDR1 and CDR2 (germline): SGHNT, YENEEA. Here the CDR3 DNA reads TGTGCCAGCAGCTTAGATGGCAGGGACGGGGACACTGAAGCTTTCTTT. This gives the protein CASSLDGRDGDTEAFF.

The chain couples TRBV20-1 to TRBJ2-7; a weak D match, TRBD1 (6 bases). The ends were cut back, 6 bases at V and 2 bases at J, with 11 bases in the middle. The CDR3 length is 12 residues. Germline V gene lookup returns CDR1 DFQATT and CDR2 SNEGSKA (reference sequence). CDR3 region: CSALRDTYEQYF. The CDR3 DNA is TGCAGTGCACTACGGGACACCTACGAGCAGTACTTC.

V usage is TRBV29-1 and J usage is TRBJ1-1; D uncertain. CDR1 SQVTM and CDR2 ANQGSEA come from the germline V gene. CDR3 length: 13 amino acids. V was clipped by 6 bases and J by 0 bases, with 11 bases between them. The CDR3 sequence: CSVGLRMNTEAFF. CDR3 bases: TGCAGCGTGGGGTTAAGGATGAACACTGAAGCTTTCTTT.

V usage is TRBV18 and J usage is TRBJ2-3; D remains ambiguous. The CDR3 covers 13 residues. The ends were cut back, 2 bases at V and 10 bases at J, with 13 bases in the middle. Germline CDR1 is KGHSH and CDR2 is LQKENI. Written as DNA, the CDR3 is TGTGCCAGCTCACCAGTGGACCTTCCTGCGCAGTATTTT. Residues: CASSPVDLPAQYF.

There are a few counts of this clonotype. CDR3 in DNA: TGTGCCAGCGGAACGTTCAATGAGCAGTTCTTC. It is translated as CASGTFNEQFF. V gene TRBV7-6 combines with J gene TRBJ2-1; D call uncertain. The V end was cut by 8 bases, the J end by 6 bases, with 8 bases between. Per germline, CDR1 SGHVS and CDR2 FNYEAQ. The CDR3 consists of 11 residues.

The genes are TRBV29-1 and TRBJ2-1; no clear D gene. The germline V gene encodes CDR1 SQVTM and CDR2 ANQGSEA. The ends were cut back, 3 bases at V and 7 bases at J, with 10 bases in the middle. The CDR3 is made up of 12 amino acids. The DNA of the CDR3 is TGCAGCGTTGACAGGCTGGGGAATGAGCAGTTCTTC. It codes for CSVDRLGNEQFF.

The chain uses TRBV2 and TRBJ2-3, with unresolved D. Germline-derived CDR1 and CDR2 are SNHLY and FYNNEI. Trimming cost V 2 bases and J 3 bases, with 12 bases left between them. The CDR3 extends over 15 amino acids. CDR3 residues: CASSEKGLRTDTQYF. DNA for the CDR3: TGTGCCAGCAGTGAAAAAGGTTTAAGAACAGATACGCAGTATTTT.

The CDR3 is CASSYRGGFSWRETQYF. The DNA of the CDR3 is TGTGCCAGCAGTTATAGGGGAGGTTTTTCATGGCGGGAGACCCAGTACTTC. The J gene is TRBJ2-5, the V gene TRBV28; possibly TRBD2 for D (6 bases). CDR3 size: 17 residues. Looked up from germline, CDR1 is MDHEN and CDR2 is SYDVKM. The V and J ends lost 4 bases and 5 bases respectively, with 23 bases between them.

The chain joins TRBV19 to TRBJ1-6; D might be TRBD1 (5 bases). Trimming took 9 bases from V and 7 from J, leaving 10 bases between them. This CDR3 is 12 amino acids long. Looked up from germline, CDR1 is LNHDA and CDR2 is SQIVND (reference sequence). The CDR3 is CASGTENSPLHF. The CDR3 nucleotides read TGTGCCAGCGGGACGGAAAATTCACCCCTCCACTTT.

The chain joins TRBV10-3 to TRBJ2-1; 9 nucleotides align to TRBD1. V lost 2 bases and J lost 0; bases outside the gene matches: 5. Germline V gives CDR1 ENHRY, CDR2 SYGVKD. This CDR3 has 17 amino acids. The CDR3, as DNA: TGTGCCATCAGTGAGCCCGGGACAGGGCCCTCCTACAATGAGCAGTTCTTC. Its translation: CAISEPGTGPSYNEQFF.

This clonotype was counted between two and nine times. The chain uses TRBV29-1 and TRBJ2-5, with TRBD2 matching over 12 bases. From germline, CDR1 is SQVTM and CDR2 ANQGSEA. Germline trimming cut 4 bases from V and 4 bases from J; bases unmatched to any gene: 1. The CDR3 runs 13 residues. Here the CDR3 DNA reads TGCAGCGTTGTGGGACTAGCGGGAGAGACCCAGTACTTC. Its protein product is CSVVGLAGETQYF.

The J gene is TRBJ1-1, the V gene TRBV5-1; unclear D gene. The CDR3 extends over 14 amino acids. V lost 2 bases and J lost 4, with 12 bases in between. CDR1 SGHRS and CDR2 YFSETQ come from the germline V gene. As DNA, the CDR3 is TGCGCCAGCAGCTTAGAGTTCCTCGTCACTGAAGCTTTCTTT. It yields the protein CASSLEFLVTEAFF.

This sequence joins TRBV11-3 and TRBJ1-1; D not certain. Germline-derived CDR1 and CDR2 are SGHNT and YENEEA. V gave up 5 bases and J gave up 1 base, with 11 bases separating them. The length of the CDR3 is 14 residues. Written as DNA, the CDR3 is TGTGCCAGCAGCCAAGCGGGCCCGAACACTGAAGCTTTCTTT. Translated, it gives CASSQAGPNTEAFF.

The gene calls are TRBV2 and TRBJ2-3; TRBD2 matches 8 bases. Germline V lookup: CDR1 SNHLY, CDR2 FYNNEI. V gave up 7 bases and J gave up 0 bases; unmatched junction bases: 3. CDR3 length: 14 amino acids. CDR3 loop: CASKLAASTDTQYF. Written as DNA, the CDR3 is TGTGCCAGCAAACTAGCGGCTAGCACAGATACGCAGTATTTT.

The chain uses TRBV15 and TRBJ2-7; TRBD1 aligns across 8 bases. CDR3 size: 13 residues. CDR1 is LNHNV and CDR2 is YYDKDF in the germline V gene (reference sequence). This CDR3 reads CAVVGQGFHEQYF. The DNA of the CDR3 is TGTGCGGTGGTAGGACAGGGTTTCCACGAGCAGTACTTC. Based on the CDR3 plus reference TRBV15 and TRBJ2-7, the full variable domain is DAMVIQNPRYQVTQFGKPVTLSCSQTLNHNVMYWYQQKSSQAPKLLFHYYDKDFNNEADTPDNFQSRRPNTSFCFLDIRSPGLGDTAMYLCAVVGQGFHEQYFGPGTRLTVT.

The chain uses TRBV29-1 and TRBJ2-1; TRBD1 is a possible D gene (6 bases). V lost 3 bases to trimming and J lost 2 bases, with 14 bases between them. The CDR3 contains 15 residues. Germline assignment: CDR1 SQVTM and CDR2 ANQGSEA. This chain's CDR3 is CSVDVSNRAYNEQFF. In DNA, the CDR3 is TGCAGCGTTGACGTGAGTAACAGGGCCTACAATGAGCAGTTCTTC.

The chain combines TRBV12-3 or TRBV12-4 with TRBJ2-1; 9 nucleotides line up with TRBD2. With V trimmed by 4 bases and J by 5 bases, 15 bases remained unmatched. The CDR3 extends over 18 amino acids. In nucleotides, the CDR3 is TGTGCCAGCAGTTGGAGAGCGGGAGGACACTACCAAGACAATGAGCAGTTCTTC. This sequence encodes CASSWRAGGHYQDNEQFF.

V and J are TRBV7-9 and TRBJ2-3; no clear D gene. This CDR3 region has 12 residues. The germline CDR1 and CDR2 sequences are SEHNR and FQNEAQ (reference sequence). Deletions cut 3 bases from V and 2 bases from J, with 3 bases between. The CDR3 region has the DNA TGTGCCAGCAGCTTTGACACAGATACGCAGTATTTT. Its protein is CASSFDTDTQYF.

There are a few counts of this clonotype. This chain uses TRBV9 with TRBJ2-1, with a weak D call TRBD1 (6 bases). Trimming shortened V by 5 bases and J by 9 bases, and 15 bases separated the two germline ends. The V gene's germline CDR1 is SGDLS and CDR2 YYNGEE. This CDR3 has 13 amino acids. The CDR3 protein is CASSAVGTSEQFF. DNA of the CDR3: TGTGCCAGCAGTGCAGTCGGGACATCTGAGCAGTTCTTC.

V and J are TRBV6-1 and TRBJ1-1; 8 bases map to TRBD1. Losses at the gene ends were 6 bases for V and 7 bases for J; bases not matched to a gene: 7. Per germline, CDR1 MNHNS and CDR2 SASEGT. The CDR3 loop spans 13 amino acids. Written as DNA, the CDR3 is TGTGCCAGCAGCTCAGGGGGCCTGGGTGAAGCTTTCTTT. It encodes CASSSGGLGEAFF.

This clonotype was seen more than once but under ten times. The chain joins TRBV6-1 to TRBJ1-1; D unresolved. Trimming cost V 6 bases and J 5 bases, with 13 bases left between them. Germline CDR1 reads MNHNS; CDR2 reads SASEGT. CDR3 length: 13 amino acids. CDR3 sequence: CASSISQRTEAFF. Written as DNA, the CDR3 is TGTGCCAGCAGCATCTCACAAAGGACTGAAGCTTTCTTT.

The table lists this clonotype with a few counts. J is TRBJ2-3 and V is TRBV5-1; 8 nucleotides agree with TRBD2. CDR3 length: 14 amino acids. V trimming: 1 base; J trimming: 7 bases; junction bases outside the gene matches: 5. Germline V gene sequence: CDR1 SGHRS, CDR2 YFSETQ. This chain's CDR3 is CASSLSGSMNTQYF. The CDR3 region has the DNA TGCGCCAGCAGCTTGAGCGGGAGTATGAATACGCAGTATTTT.

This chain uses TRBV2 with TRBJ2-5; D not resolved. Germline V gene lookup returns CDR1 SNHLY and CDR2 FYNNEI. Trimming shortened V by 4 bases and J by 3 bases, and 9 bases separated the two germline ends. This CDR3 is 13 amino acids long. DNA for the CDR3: TGTGCCAGCAGTGGGCAGACCAAAGAGACCCAGTACTTC. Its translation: CASSGQTKETQYF. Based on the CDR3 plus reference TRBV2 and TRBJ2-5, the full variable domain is EPEVTQTPSHQVTQMGQEVILRCVPISNHLYFYWYRQILGQKVEFLVSFYNNEISEKSEIFDDQFSVERPDGSNFTLKIRSTKLEDSAMYFCASSGQTKETQYFGPGTRLLVL.

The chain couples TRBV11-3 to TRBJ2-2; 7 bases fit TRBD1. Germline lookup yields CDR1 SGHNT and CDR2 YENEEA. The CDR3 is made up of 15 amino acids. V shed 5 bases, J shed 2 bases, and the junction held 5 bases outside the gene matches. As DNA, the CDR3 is TGTGCCAGCAGCAAGGGGGCCTTAAACACCGGGGAGCTGTTTTTT. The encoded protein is CASSKGALNTGELFF.

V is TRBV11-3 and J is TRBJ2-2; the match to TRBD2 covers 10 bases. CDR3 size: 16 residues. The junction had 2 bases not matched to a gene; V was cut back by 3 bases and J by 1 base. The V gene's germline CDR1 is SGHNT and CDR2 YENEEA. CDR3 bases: TGTGCCAGCAGCTTGAGGACTAGCGGGAACACCGGGGAGCTGTTTTTT. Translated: CASSLRTSGNTGELFF.